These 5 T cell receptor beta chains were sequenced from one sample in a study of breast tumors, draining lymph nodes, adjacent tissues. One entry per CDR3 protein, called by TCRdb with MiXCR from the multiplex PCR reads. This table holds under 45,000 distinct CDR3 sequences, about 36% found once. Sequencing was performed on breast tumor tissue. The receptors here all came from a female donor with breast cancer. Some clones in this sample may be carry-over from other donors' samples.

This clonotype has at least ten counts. The CDR3 spells CASSVGHRISNEKLFF. The DNA of the CDR3 is TGTGCCAGCAGCGTAGGACACAGAATTTCTAATGAAAAACTGTTTTTT. The chain carries TRBV9 and TRBJ1-4; D uncertain. This CDR3 has 16 amino acids. Germline V gives CDR1 SGDLS, CDR2 YYNGEE. Trimming cost V 0 bases and J 3 bases, with 12 bases left between them.

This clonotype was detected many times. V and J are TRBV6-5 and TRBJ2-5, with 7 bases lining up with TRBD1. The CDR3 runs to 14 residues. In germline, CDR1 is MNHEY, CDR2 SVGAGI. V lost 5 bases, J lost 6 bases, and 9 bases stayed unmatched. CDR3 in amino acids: CASSLDRVKQTQYF. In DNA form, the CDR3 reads TGTGCCAGCAGTCTCGACAGGGTTAAACAGACCCAGTACTTC.

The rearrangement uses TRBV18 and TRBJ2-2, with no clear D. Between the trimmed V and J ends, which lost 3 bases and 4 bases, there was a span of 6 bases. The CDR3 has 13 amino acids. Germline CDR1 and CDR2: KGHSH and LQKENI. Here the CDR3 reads CASSPTSTGELFF. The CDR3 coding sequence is TGTGCCAGCTCACCGACGAGCACCGGGGAGCTGTTTTTT.

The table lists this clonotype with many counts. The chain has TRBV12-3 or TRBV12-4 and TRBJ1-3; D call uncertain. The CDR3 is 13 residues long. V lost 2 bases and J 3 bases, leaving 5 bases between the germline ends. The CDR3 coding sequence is TGTGCCAGCAGTTTAACAGTTGGAAACACCATATATTTT. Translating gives CASSLTVGNTIYF.

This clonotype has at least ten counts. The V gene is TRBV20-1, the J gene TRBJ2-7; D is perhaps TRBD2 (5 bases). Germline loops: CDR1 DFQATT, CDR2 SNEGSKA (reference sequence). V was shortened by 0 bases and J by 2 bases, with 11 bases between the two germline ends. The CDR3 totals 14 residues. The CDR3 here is CSARDGSTPYEQYF. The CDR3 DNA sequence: TGCAGTGCTAGAGATGGGAGTACCCCCTACGAGCAGTACTTC.